This entry is about one T cell receptor beta chain. This CDR3 is 15 amino acids long. J lost 4 bases, V lost 7 bases, and 5 bases had no gene match. Germline V gene sequence: CDR1 MNHNS, CDR2 SASEGT. Clones were sequenced by immunoSEQ multiplex PCR, and TCRdb holds only the in-frame ones, with some missing. The table lists about 85,000 clones, around nine tenths of them singletons. Healthy donors had no documented immune events, such as infections, while sampled. This specimen comes from a study of identifying expanded T cells in peripheral blood. The sequence came from a person aged 18 to 70 in good health. Input material: blood. The chain joins TRBV6-1 to TRBJ2-2, with 11 bases matching TRBD2. The CDR3 DNA reads as TGTGCCAGCATATCAGGGACTAGCGGCACCGGGGAGCTGTTTTTT. This encodes CASISGTSGTGELFF.